This TCR beta chain is from a study of regulatory T cells in long-lasting Graves disease. Both iRepertoire HTBI primers and Arm-PCR of CDR3 regions were used to build the TCR beta libraries. TCRdb reprocessed the multiplex PCR reads with MiXCR, giving one entry per CDR3 protein. The sample lists hundreds of thousands of distinct CDR3 sequences, roughly 20% seen once, with 20% in the top ten. Time point specified: persistent/refractory GD, antithyroid drugs over 5 years with positive TRAb. Generation of the TCR library employed RNA extracted from PBMCs. The CDR3 spans 12 residues. The ends lost 7 bases at V and 6 bases at J; junction bases unmatched: 0. This clonotype occurred many times.

The sample was peripheral blood mononuclear cells (PBMCs), taken when the disease was refractory, from a patient treated with antithyroid drugs. The chain links TRBV12-3 or TRBV12-4 to TRBJ1-6, with 7 nucleotides matching TRBD1. The clonotype was recovered from a female donor with Graves disease. This CDR3 reads CASNRGNSPLHF. CDR3 in DNA: TGTGCCAGCAACAGGGGTAATTCACCCCTCCACTTT.